Listed here are 2 T cell receptor beta chains from one sample, sequenced in a study of cytomegalovirus exposure and HLA in healthy donors. PCR was performed using 60 Vbeta and 13 Jbeta primers. Some clones are missing from TCRdb's copy, which holds only in-frame ones; the method was immunoSEQ multiplex PCR. The table has about 120,000 clones, over 8.5% seen once. Material: PBMCs. These receptors were collected from a woman between 35 and 50 years old in good health and CMV-seropositive.

This clone was picked up a small number of times. The chain combines TRBV10-1 with TRBJ2-2; D is unclear. This CDR3 is built from 11 residues. Trimming removed 11 bases at V and 7 bases at J, with 11 bases between. In germline, CDR1 is WNHNN, CDR2 SYGVQD (reference sequence). The CDR3 is CAVQFDGELFF. CDR3 coding DNA: TGCGCCGTCCAGTTTGACGGGGAGCTGTTTTTT.

The rearrangement joins TRBV27 to TRBJ1-5; no reliable D call. The CDR3 spans 15 residues. Germline CDR1 reads MNHEY; CDR2 reads SMNVEV (reference sequence). Trimming took 0 bases from V and 0 from J, leaving 6 bases between them. The CDR3 coding sequence is TGTGCCAGCAGTTTATCGAGCTATAGCAATCAGCCCCAGCATTTT. This codes for CASSLSSYSNQPQHF.